Presented here are 8 T cell receptor beta chains from one specimen sequenced in a study of blood T cell repertoires in COVID-19. Sequenced by immunoSEQ multiplex PCR; TCRdb stores in-frame clones only, minus some. Here the sample spans some 320,000 clones, 85% to 95% being singletons. The sample consisted of PBMCs or T cells enriched from blood (not recorded which). Receptors were obtained from a woman in her twenties or thirties who had been exposed to COVID-19.

This chain joins TRBV11-3 and TRBJ2-4; D possibly corresponds to TRBD1 (6 bases). V was clipped by 0 bases and J by 0 bases, with 15 bases between them. Germline lookup yields CDR1 SGHNT and CDR2 YENEEA. The CDR3 consists of 18 residues. CDR3 sequence (DNA): TGTGCCAGCAGCTTAGACGAGGACAGTCCCCTAGCCAAAAACATTCAGTACTTC. It specifies CASSLDEDSPLAKNIQYF.

The chain is built from TRBV11-2 and TRBJ2-2; D remains ambiguous. Germline assignment: CDR1 SGHAT and CDR2 FQNNGV. V lost 5 bases to trimming and J lost 7 bases, with 11 bases between them. The CDR3 sequence is 13 residues long. CDR3: CASSPSLDGELFF. The CDR3 DNA follows: TGTGCCAGCAGCCCCAGTCTTGACGGGGAGCTGTTTTTT.

The chain's CDR3 is CASSLYGGAGDTQYF. CDR3 nucleotides: TGTGCCAGCAGCTTATACGGGGGGGCCGGGGATACGCAGTATTTT. This chain links TRBV7-6 with TRBJ2-3, with 8 bases aligning to TRBD2. The CDR3 runs 15 residues. V gave up 2 bases and J gave up 6 bases; unmatched junction bases: 7. Per germline, CDR1 SGHVS and CDR2 FNYEAQ.

The V and J genes are TRBV5-8 and TRBJ2-3; D may be TRBD2 (6 bases). Germline values: CDR1 SGHTS, CDR2 YDEGEE. The CDR3 sequence is 17 residues long. V was shortened by 3 bases and J by 3 bases, with 20 bases between the two germline ends. CDR3 sequence: CASSSSNGLARTDTQYF. As DNA, the CDR3 is TGTGCCAGCAGCTCTTCGAACGGGCTAGCGAGGACAGATACGCAGTATTTT.

The chain combines TRBV7-2 with TRBJ2-3; TRBD2 matches at 14 bases. The CDR3 has 16 residues. Germline loops: CDR1 SGHTA, CDR2 FQGNSA. V shed 4 bases, J shed 5 bases, and the junction held 5 bases outside the gene matches. This chain's CDR3 is CASSYQGLAGGDTQYF. Here the CDR3 DNA reads TGTGCCAGCAGCTATCAAGGACTAGCGGGGGGAGATACGCAGTATTTT.

V and J are TRBV9 and TRBJ2-3; weak D call: TRBD1 (5 bases). CDR3 length equals 16 residues. In germline, CDR1 is SGDLS, CDR2 YYNGEE. V dropped 3 bases and J dropped 2 bases, with 16 bases sitting between them. The DNA of the CDR3 is TGTGCCAGCAGCGCCAGTCTGACAGTACCCACAGATACGCAGTATTTT. It specifies CASSASLTVPTDTQYF.

The chain employs TRBV20-1 and TRBJ1-2, with D unresolved. The V and J ends lost 3 bases and 8 bases respectively, with 19 bases between them. Germline CDR1 reads DFQATT; CDR2 reads SNEGSKA (reference sequence). CDR3 size: 14 residues. CDR3 residues: CSASSSIGVGGYTF. DNA for the CDR3: TGCAGTGCTAGTAGTTCCATCGGGGTAGGAGGCTACACCTTC.

The rearrangement joins TRBV2 to TRBJ2-1; possible D gene TRBD2, 5 bases. Trimming shortened V by 8 bases and J by 0 bases, and 14 bases separated the two germline ends. The CDR3 length is 15 residues. The germline V gene has CDR1 SNHLY and CDR2 FYNNEI. DNA for the CDR3: TGTGCCAGCGCCGAGGGTCGGAGCTCCTACAATGAGCAGTTCTTC. Protein: CASAEGRSSYNEQFF.